This TCR beta chain was documented in a study of early T cells in non-severe SARS-CoV-2 infection. At the level of the study: The sequenced material was bulk RNA from unsorted whole blood, and its chains were unpaired.

Unique molecular identifiers were attached to individual cDNA molecules. TCRdb re-derived calls from the 5' RACE reads in MiXCR, one entry per CDR3 protein. The repertoire consists of around 47,000 distinct CDR3 sequences, with 11% occurring once and the leading ten covering about 13%. CDR1 SEHNR and CDR2 FQNEAQ come from the germline V gene (reference sequence). This CDR3 region has 16 residues. V was pared by 5 bases and J by 0 bases, with 4 bases of the junction left unmatched. The sequence was obtained from an adult who was a healthcare worker with PCR-confirmed SARS-CoV-2 infection or an uninfected control (not recorded which). The sequenced sample was whole blood. The V call is TRBV7-9, the J call TRBJ1-5; 10 positions match TRBD1. CDR3 residues: CASSPGQGDSNQPQHF. In DNA form, the CDR3 reads TGTGCCAGCAGCCCCGGACAGGGGGATAGCAATCAGCCCCAGCATTTT.